Listed here is a single T cell receptor beta chain. What it recognizes is unknown. This CDR3 has 12 residues. Germline V gene sequence: CDR1 MNHEY, CDR2 SVGAGI. This sample was taken from a study of siplizumab effects on memory and regulatory T cells. Study-wide results and caveats: Unstimulated subsets accounted for the mapping of only a minor share of the clones that were alloreactive.

Sequencing used immunoSEQ multiplex PCR; TCRdb keeps in-frame clones, though not all of them. The sample yields over 95,000 clones, about 94% seen once. Sequenced material: non-Treg CD4+ T cells sorted from blood. V is TRBV6-5 and J is TRBJ2-5; D is perhaps TRBD1 (5 bases). Judging by the DNA end, TRBJ2-7 fits better; the J call may be wrong. The receptor's source is a human donor in good health. CDR3: CASSYGADEQYF. The CDR3 nucleotides are TGTGCCAGCAGTTACGGGGCCGACGAGCAGTACTTC.